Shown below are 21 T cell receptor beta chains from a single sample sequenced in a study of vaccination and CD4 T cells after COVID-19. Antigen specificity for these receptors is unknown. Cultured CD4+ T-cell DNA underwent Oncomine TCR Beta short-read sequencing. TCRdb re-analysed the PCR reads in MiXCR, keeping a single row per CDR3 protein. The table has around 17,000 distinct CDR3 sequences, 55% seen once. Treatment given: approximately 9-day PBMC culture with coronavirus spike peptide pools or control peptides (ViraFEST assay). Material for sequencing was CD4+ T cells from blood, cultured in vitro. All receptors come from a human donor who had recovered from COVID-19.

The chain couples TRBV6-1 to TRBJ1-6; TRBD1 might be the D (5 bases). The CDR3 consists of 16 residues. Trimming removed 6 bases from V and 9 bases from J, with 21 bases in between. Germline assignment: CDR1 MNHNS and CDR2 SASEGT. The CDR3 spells CASRLETGNGGSPLHF. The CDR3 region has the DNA TGTGCCAGCAGATTAGAAACAGGAAACGGAGGTTCACCCCTCCACTTT.

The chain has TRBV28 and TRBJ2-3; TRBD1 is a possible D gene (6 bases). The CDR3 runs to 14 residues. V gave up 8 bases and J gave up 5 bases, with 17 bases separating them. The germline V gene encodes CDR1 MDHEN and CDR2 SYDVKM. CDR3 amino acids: CASGLTGIRDTQYF. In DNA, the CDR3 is TGTGCCAGCGGTCTAACAGGGATTCGAGATACGCAGTATTTT.

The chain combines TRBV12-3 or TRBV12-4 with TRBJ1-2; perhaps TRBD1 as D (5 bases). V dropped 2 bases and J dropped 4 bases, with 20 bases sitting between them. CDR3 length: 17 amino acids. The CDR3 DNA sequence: TGTGCCAGCAGTTTATGGGGGGGTCCCCTGGAACGCTATGGCTACACCTTC. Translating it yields CASSLWGGPLERYGYTF.

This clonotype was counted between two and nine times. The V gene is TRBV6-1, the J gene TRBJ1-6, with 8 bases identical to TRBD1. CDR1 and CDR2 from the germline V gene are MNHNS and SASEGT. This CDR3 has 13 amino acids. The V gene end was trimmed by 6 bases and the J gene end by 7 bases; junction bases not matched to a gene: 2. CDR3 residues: CASSGQGNSPLHF. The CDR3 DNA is TGTGCCAGCAGCGGACAGGGAAATTCACCCCTCCACTTT.

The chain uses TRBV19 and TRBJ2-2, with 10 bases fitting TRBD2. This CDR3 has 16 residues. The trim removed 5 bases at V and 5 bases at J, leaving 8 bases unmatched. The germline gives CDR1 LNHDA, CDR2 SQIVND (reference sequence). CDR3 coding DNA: TGTGCCAGTAGTCCCCTAGCGGGAGTAGGTACCGGGGAGCTGTTTTTT. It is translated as CASSPLAGVGTGELFF.

CDR3 in DNA: TGTGCCAGCAGCCCAGCCGGGACAGATTCCTACGAGCAGTACTTC. Its protein product is CASSPAGTDSYEQYF. The chain employs TRBV7-2 and TRBJ2-7, with 7 bases aligning to TRBD1. The J segment lost 1 base and the V segment lost 5 bases, leaving 8 bases of the junction unmatched. CDR3 length: 15 residues. Looked up from germline, CDR1 is SGHTA and CDR2 is FQGNSA.

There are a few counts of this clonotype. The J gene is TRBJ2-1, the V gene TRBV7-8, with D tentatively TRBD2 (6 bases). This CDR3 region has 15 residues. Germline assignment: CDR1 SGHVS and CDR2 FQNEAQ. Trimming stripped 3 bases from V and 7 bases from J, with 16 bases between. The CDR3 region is CASSLRLGGVNEQFF. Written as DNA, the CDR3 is TGTGCCAGCAGCTTGAGACTCGGCGGGGTTAATGAGCAGTTCTTC.

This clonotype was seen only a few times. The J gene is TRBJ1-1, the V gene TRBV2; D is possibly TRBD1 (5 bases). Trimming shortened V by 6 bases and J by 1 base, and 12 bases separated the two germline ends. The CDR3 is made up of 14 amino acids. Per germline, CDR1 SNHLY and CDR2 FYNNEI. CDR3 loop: CASSGTVQNTEAFF. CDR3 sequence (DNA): TGTGCCAGCAGCGGGACGGTCCAGAACACTGAAGCTTTCTTT.

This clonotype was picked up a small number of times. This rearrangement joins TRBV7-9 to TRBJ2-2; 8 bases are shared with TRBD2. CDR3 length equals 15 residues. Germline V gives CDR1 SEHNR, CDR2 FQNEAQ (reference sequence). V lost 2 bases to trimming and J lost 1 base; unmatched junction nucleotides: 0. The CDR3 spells CASSLTSGNTGELFF. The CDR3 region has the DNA TGTGCCAGCAGCTTAACTAGCGGGAACACCGGGGAGCTGTTTTTT.

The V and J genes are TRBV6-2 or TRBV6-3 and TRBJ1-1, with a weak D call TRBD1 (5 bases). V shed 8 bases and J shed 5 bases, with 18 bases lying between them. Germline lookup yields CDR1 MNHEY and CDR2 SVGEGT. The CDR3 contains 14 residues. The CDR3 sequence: CASRAGDLNTEAFF. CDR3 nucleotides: TGTGCCAGCCGTGCGGGGGATTTAAATACTGAAGCTTTCTTT.

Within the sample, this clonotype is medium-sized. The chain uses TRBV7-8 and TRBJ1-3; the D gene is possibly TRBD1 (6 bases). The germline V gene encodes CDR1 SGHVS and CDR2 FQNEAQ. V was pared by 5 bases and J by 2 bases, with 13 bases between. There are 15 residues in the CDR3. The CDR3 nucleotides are TGTGCCAGCAGCAGGGGGAGAGGTGCTGGAAACACCATATATTTT. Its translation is CASSRGRGAGNTIYF.

CDR3 DNA sequence: TGTGCCAGCAGCCTATTCCCCCGGGGTTCCTCCTACGAGCAGTACTTC. It encodes CASSLFPRGSSYEQYF. The rearrangement links TRBV11-2 to TRBJ2-7, with a weak D call TRBD2 (5 bases). The CDR3 runs 16 residues. The germline CDR1 and CDR2 sequences are SGHAT and FQNNGV. V was cut by 5 bases and J by 0 bases, with 17 bases left in between.

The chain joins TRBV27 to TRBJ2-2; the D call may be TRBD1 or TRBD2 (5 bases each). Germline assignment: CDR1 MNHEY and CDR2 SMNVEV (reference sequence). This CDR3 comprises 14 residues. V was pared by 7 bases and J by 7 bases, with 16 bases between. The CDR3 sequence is CASKGGTSSGELFF. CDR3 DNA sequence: TGTGCCAGCAAAGGTGGGACGAGTAGCGGGGAGCTGTTTTTT.

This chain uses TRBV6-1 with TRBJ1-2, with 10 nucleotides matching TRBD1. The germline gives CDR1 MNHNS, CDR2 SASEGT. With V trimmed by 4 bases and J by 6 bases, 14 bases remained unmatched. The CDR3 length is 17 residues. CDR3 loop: CASSALTRTGGRNGYTF. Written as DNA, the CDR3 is TGTGCCAGCAGTGCCCTAACGAGGACAGGGGGAAGGAATGGCTACACCTTC.

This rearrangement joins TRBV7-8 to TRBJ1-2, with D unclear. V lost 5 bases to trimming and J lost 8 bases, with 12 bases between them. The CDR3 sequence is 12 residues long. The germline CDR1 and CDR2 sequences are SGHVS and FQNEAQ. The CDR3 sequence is CASSPSARGYTF. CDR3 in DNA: TGTGCCAGCAGCCCCTCTGCCCGGGGCTACACCTTC.

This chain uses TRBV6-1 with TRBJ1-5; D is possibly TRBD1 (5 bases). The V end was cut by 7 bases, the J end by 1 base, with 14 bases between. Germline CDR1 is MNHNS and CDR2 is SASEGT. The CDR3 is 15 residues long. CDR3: CASKEGAASNQPQHF. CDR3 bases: TGTGCCAGCAAAGAAGGGGCAGCCAGCAATCAGCCCCAGCATTTT.

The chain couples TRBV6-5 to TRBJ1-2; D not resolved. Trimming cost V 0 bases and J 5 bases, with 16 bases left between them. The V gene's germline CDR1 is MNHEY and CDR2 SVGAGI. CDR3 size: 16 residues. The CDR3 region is CASSYSWVERGYGYTF. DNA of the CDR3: TGTGCCAGCAGTTACTCGTGGGTAGAAAGAGGGTATGGCTACACCTTC.

The CDR3 protein is CASRQYRDRGHGYTF. The CDR3 DNA reads as TGTGCCAGCAGGCAGTACCGGGACAGGGGGCATGGCTACACCTTC. The rearrangement uses TRBV27 and TRBJ1-2, with TRBD1 matching over 12 bases. J gave up 6 bases and V 6 bases, and 8 bases lay outside the gene matches. The CDR3 extends over 15 amino acids. The germline V gene has CDR1 MNHEY and CDR2 SMNVEV (reference sequence).

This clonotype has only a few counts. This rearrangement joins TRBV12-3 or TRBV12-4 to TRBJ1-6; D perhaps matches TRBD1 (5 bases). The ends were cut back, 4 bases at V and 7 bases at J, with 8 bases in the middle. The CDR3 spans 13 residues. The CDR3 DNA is TGTGCCAGCAGTTCCCGACAGAATTCACCCCTCCACTTT. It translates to CASSSRQNSPLHF.

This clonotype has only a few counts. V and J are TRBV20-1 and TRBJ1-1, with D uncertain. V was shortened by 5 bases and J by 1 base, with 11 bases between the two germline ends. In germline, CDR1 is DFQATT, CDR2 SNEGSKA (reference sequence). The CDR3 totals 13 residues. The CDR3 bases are TGCAGTGCTGTTGGCAGGAGGAACACTGAAGCTTTCTTT. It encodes CSAVGRRNTEAFF.

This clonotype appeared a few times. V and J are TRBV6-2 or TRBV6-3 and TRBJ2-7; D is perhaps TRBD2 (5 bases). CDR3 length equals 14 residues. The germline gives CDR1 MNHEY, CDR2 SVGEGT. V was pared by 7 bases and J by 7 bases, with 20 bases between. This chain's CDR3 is CASKKLNLAGEQYF. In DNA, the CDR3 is TGTGCCAGCAAAAAGCTAAATCTAGCTGGGGAGCAGTACTTC.